This note documents a single T cell receptor (beta chain) sequence. The CDR3 is 14 residues long. Per germline, CDR1 SGDLS and CDR2 YYNGEE. With V trimmed by 6 bases and J by 10 bases, 13 bases remained unmatched. MiXCR was run by TCRdb on the RT-PCR reads, yielding one entry per CDR3 protein. In the table there are approximately 140,000 distinct CDR3 sequences, 30% to 45% of which are singletons. The sample belongs to a study of patients and donors after allogeneic stem cell transplantation. Sequenced: blood, either unsorted or a sorted T cell fraction (not recorded which). The chain is built from TRBV9 and TRBJ2-1; 7 bases agree with TRBD1. The receptor was derived from a human donor who was either an allogeneic HSCT recipient or a stem cell or donor lymphocyte infusion donor (not recorded which). It is not recorded whose cells these are; they may come from a transplant donor. The CDR3 here is CASTNSSHRGEQFF. CDR3 in DNA: TGTGCCAGCACCAACTCGTCCCACAGGGGAGAGCAGTTCTTC.